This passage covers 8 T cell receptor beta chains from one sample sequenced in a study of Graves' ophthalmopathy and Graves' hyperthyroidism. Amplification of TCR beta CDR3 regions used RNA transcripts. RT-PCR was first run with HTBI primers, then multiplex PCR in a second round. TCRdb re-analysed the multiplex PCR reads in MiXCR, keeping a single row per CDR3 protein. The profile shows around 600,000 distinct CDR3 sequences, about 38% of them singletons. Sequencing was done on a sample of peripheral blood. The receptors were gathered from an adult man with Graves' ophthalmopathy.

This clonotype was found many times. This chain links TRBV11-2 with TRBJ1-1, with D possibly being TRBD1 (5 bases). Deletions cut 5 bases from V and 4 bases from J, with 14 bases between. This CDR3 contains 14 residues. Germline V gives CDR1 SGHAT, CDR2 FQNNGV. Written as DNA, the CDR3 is TGTGCCAGCAGCCGAGAAGGAGGGACCACTGAAGCTTTCTTT. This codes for CASSREGGTTEAFF. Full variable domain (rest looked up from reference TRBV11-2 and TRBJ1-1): EAGVAQSPRYKIIEKRQSVAFWCNPISGHATLYWYQQILGQGPKLLIQFQNNGVVDDSQLPKDRFSAERLKGVDSTLKIQPAKLEDSAVYLCASSREGGTTEAFFGQGTRLTVV.

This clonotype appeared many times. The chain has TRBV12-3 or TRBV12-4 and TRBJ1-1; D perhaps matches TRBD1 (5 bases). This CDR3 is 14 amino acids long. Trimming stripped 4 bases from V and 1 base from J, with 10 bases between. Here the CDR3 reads CASSYGHQNTEAFF. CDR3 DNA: TGTGCCAGCAGTTACGGACACCAGAACACTGAAGCTTTCTTT.

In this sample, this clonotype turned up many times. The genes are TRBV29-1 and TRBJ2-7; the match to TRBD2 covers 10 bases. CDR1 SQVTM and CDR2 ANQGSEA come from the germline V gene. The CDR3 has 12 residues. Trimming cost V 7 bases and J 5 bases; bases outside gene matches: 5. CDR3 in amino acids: CSAGTSANEQYF. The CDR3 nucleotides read TGCAGCGCCGGGACTAGCGCAAACGAGCAGTACTTC.

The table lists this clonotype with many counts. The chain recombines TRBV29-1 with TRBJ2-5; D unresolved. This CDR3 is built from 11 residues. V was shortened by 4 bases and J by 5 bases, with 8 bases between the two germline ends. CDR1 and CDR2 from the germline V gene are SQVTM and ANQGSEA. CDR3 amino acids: CSVVVVETQYF. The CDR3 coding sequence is TGCAGCGTTGTTGTAGTGGAGACCCAGTACTTC.

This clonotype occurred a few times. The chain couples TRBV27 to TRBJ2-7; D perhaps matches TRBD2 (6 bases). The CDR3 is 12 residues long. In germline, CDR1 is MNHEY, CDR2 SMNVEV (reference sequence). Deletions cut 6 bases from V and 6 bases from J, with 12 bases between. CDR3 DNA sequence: TGTGCCAGCAGAGGAGGGCGTCTCGAGCAGTACTTC. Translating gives CASRGGRLEQYF.

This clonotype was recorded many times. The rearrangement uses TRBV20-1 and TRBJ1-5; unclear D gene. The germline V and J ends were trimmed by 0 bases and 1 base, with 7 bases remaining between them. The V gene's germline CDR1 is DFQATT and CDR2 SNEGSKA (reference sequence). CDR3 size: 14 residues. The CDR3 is CSARDYGSNQPQHF. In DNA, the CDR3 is TGCAGTGCTAGAGATTACGGAAGCAATCAGCCCCAGCATTTT.

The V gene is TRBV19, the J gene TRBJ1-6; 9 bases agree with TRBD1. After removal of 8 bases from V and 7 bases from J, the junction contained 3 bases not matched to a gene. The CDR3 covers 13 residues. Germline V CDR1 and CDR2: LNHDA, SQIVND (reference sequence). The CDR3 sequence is CASWDRANSPLHF. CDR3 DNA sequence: TGTGCCAGTTGGGACAGGGCGAATTCACCCCTCCACTTT.

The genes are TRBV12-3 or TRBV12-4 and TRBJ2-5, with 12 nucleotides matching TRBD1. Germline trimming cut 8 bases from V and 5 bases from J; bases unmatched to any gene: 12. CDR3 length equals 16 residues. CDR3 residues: CASSPRGTGGRETQYF. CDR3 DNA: TGTGCCAGCTCACCGAGGGGGACAGGGGGCCGGGAGACCCAGTACTTC.